The 20 T cell receptor beta chains given below trace back to one sample, sequenced in a study of OX40 agonist ivuxolimab in advanced cancers. Produced via immunoSEQ multiplex PCR; TCRdb's table is partial and in-frame only. This table holds around 78,000 clones, 80% to 90% found once. This specimen consisted of CD4+ or CD8+ T cells sorted from blood, obtained in a trial of the OX40 agonist ivuxolimab. These receptor sequences come from an adult with an advanced solid tumor such as melanoma, head and neck, liver or kidney cancer.

This clone was recorded once. The chain couples TRBV7-3 to TRBJ2-5; 9 bases are a match to TRBD2. Trimming took 0 bases from V and 1 from J; bases not matched to a gene: 6. Germline V lookup: CDR1 SGHTA, CDR2 FQGTGA. The CDR3 loop spans 17 amino acids. As DNA, the CDR3 is TGTGCCAGCAGCTTAACGCCGGGACTAGCCTTCCAAGAGACCCAGTACTTC. Its translation is CASSLTPGLAFQETQYF.

This chain uses TRBV7-6 with TRBJ1-1; D might be TRBD1 (5 bases). With 2 bases removed from V and 2 bases from J, the gap between germline ends came to 9 bases. Germline V gives CDR1 SGHVS, CDR2 FNYEAQ. CDR3 length: 14 amino acids. The CDR3 sequence: CASSLRQGNTEAFF. DNA of the CDR3: TGTGCCAGCAGCTTAAGGCAGGGCAACACTGAAGCTTTCTTT.

The gene calls are TRBV10-3 and TRBJ2-1; 10 nucleotides match TRBD1. CDR1 and CDR2 (germline): ENHRY, SYGVKD. V shed 7 bases and J 5 bases; nucleotides not matched to a gene: 2. The CDR3 loop spans 13 amino acids. The CDR3 coding sequence is TGTGCCATCAATGGACAGGGGGACAATGAGCAGTTCTTC. Protein product: CAINGQGDNEQFF.

The chain recombines TRBV6-5 with TRBJ1-2; D not certain. V was trimmed by 0 bases and J by 2 bases, leaving 10 bases between them. The CDR3 is 15 amino acids. Per the germline V gene, CDR1 is MNHEY and CDR2 is SVGAGI. CDR3 in DNA: TGTGCCAGCAGTTACTCTGTCCTCGGGAACTATGGCTACACCTTC. Protein: CASSYSVLGNYGYTF.

This chain uses TRBV5-1 with TRBJ2-3; D not certain. V lost 4 bases, J lost 5 bases, and 17 bases lay in between. The CDR3 loop spans 15 amino acids. CDR1 is SGHRS, CDR2 YFSETQ, per germline. The CDR3 bases are TGCGCCAGCAGCCCAGAGTGGCCTTCTAAAGATACGCAGTATTTT. It specifies CASSPEWPSKDTQYF. The whole variable domain, remainder taken from reference TRBV5-1 and TRBJ2-3, is KAGVTQTPRYLIKTRGQQVTLSCSPISGHRSVSWYQQTPGQGLQFLFEYFSETQRNKGNFPGRFSGRQFSNSRSEMNVSTLELGDSALYLCASSPEWPSKDTQYFGPGTRLTVL.

The chain links TRBV5-5 to TRBJ2-4; either TRBD1 or TRBD2 may supply D (6 bases each). CDR1 is SGHKS and CDR2 is YYEKEE in the germline V gene (reference sequence). V was pared by 1 base and J by 5 bases, with 13 bases between. This CDR3 contains 15 residues. CDR3 in amino acids: CASSLIPGAENIQYF. CDR3 nucleotide sequence: TGTGCCAGCAGCTTGATTCCGGGGGCGGAAAACATTCAGTACTTC.

This clone was detected only once. Here the CDR3 reads CASSSGQGGYGNTIYF. For the CDR3, the DNA is TGTGCCAGCAGCTCTGGACAGGGAGGGTACGGAAACACCATATATTTT. The chain joins TRBV7-2 to TRBJ1-3; 8 positions match TRBD1. Germline assignment: CDR1 SGHTA and CDR2 FQGNSA. This CDR3 has 16 residues. J was trimmed by 4 bases and V by 4 bases; bases with no gene match: 9. Variable domain in full (rest from reference TRBV7-2 and TRBJ1-3): GAGVSQSPSNKVTEKGKDVELRCDPISGHTALYWYRQSLGQGLEFLIYFQGNSAPDKSGLPSDRFSAERTGGSVSTLTIQRTQQEDSAVYLCASSSGQGGYGNTIYFGEGSWLTVV.

V gene TRBV20-1 combines with J gene TRBJ2-3; 7 bases agree with TRBD1. Trimming took 5 bases from V and 5 from J; bases not matched to a gene: 1. The CDR3 length is 11 residues. CDR1 is DFQATT and CDR2 is SNEGSKA in the germline V gene (reference sequence). The CDR3 bases are TGCAGTGCTTACAGGGGAGATACGCAGTATTTT. It translates to CSAYRGDTQYF.

V gene TRBV18 combines with J gene TRBJ1-3; D gene unclear. Deletions cut 8 bases from V and 0 bases from J, with 11 bases between. Per germline, CDR1 KGHSH and CDR2 LQKENI. This CDR3 is 14 amino acids long. The CDR3 reads CASHGRSSGNTIYF. In DNA form, the CDR3 reads TGTGCCAGCCACGGACGGAGCTCTGGAAACACCATATATTTT.

The rearrangement uses TRBV19 and TRBJ1-1; D might be TRBD1 (6 bases). V lost 3 bases, J lost 4 bases, and 12 bases lay in between. The germline CDR1 and CDR2 sequences are LNHDA and SQIVND (reference sequence). This CDR3 region has 14 residues. For the CDR3, the DNA is TGTGCCAGTAGTATCAGGACAGAAGGCACTGAAGCTTTCTTT. The encoded protein is CASSIRTEGTEAFF.

Of note for this clone: The junction shows a germline mismatch at one end, possibly a read error. This chain joins TRBV11-3 and TRBJ1-2; 9 bases match TRBD1. Germline values: CDR1 SGHNT, CDR2 YENEEA. The CDR3 has 11 residues. CDR3 amino acids: CASSLGQGSSF. CDR3 nucleotides: TGTGCCAGCAGCCTGGGACAGGGAAGTTCCTTC.

The genes are TRBV10-1 and TRBJ2-5; D gene ambiguous. CDR3 length equals 12 residues. With 6 bases removed from V and 5 bases from J, the gap between germline ends came to 10 bases. CDR1 is WNHNN, CDR2 SYGVQD, per germline (reference sequence). CDR3 sequence (DNA): TGCGCCAGCAGCTCTGGTGGGGAGACCCAGTACTTC. Its protein is CASSSGGETQYF.

V gene TRBV2 combines with J gene TRBJ1-2; D is undetermined. V was clipped by 6 bases and J by 2 bases, with 10 bases between them. The CDR3 is made up of 13 amino acids. CDR1 is SNHLY and CDR2 is FYNNEI in the germline V gene. The CDR3 is CASRGMSNYGYTF. CDR3 nucleotides: TGTGCCAGCAGAGGGATGTCGAACTATGGCTACACCTTC.

V is TRBV4-2 and J is TRBJ1-6; the D is unclear. Germline V gives CDR1 LGHNA, CDR2 YNFKEQ. The CDR3 runs 14 residues. V dropped 1 base and J dropped 7 bases, with 8 bases sitting between them. The DNA for the CDR3 is TGTGCCAGCAGCCAAGGGGCAGCCAATTCACCCCTCCACTTT. It specifies CASSQGAANSPLHF.

V and J are TRBV19 and TRBJ1-5; TRBD1 aligns across 7 bases. Per the germline V gene, CDR1 is LNHDA and CDR2 is SQIVND (reference sequence). V shed 5 bases and J 4 bases; nucleotides not matched to a gene: 5. This CDR3 has 14 amino acids. The CDR3 spells CASSPQTGNQPQHF. CDR3 sequence (DNA): TGTGCCAGTAGTCCTCAGACAGGGAATCAGCCCCAGCATTTT.

This clone showed up just once. The chain has TRBV5-5 and TRBJ1-2; D is unresolved. V was shortened by 2 bases and J by 2 bases, with 7 bases between the two germline ends. This CDR3 is 13 amino acids long. The germline gives CDR1 SGHKS, CDR2 YYEKEE (reference sequence). The CDR3 bases are TGTGCCAGCAGCTTACGGCGAAACTATGGCTACACCTTC. Protein: CASSLRRNYGYTF.

This chain connects TRBV19 to TRBJ2-2; 9 positions agree with TRBD1. The CDR3 runs 15 residues. V dropped 5 bases and J dropped 6; count of bases not matched to a gene: 7. From germline, CDR1 is LNHDA and CDR2 SQIVND (reference sequence). The CDR3 DNA reads as TGTGCCAGTAGTGCGATACAGGGGGCGGCCGGGGAGCTGTTTTTT. Its protein product is CASSAIQGAAGELFF.

The chain carries TRBV11-2 and TRBJ2-1, with TRBD2 matching 13 bases. This CDR3 is built from 18 residues. V lost 4 bases, J lost 10 bases, and 16 bases stayed unmatched. Germline V lookup: CDR1 SGHAT, CDR2 FQNNGV. CDR3 bases: TGTGCCAGCAGCTCTCCGGGACTAGCGGGGTCTAAGCCGGGGGAGCAGTTCTTC. It codes for CASSSPGLAGSKPGEQFF. Drawing the rest from reference TRBV11-2 and TRBJ2-1, the complete variable domain is EAGVAQSPRYKIIEKRQSVAFWCNPISGHATLYWYQQILGQGPKLLIQFQNNGVVDDSQLPKDRFSAERLKGVDSTLKIQPAKLEDSAVYLCASSSPGLAGSKPGEQFFGPGTRLTVL.

The chain carries TRBV11-3 and TRBJ2-3; TRBD2 agrees at 11 bases. The trim removed 6 bases at V and 5 bases at J, leaving 4 bases unmatched. The CDR3 totals 14 residues. The germline V gene has CDR1 SGHNT and CDR2 YENEEA. CDR3 DNA: TGTGCCAGCAGTGGGACTAGCGGTTTAGATACGCAGTATTTT. Translated, it gives CASSGTSGLDTQYF.

The rearrangement links TRBV7-9 to TRBJ1-1; 7 bases are shared with TRBD1. CDR3 size: 15 residues. V dropped 4 bases and J dropped 2; count of bases not matched to a gene: 7. Per the germline V gene, CDR1 is SEHNR and CDR2 is FQNEAQ (reference sequence). The CDR3 here is CASSSGGTANTEAFF. DNA of the CDR3: TGTGCCAGCAGCTCTGGCGGGACAGCAAACACTGAAGCTTTCTTT.